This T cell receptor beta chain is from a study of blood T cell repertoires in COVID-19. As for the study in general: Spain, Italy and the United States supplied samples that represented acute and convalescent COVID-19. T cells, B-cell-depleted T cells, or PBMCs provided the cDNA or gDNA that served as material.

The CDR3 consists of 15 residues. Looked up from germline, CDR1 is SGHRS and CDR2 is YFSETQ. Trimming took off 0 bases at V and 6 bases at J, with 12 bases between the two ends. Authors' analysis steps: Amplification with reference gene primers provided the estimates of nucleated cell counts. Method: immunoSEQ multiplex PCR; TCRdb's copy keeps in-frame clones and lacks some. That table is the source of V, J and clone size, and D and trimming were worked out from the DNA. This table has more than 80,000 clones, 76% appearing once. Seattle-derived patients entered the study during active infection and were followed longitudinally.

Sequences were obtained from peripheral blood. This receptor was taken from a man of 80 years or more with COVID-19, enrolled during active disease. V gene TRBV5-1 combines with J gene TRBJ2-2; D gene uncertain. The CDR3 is CASSLEAVSPGELFF. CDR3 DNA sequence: TGCGCCAGCAGCTTGGAAGCTGTTAGTCCCGGGGAGCTGTTTTTT. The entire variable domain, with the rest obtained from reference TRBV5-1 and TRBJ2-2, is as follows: KAGVTQTPRYLIKTRGQQVTLSCSPISGHRSVSWYQQTPGQGLQFLFEYFSETQRNKGNFPGRFSGRQFSNSRSEMNVSTLELGDSALYLCASSLEAVSPGELFFGEGSRLTVL.